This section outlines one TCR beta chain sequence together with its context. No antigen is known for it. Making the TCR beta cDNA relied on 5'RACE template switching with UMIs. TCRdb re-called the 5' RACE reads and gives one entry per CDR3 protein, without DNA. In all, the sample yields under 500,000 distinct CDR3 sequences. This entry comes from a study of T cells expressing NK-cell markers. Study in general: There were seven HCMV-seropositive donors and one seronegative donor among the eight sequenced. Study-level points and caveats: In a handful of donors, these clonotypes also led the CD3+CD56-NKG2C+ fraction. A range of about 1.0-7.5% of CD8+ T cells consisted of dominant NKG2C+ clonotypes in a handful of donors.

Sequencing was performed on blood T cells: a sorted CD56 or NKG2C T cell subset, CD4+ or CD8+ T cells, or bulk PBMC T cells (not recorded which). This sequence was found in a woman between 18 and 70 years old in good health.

CDR3 sequence reads: CASRVEGASIGFGPQHF. The chain joins TRBV12-3 or TRBV12-4 to TRBJ1-5; TCRdb's assignment of TRBD1 cannot be checked, as there is no DNA. The CDR3 contains 17 residues.